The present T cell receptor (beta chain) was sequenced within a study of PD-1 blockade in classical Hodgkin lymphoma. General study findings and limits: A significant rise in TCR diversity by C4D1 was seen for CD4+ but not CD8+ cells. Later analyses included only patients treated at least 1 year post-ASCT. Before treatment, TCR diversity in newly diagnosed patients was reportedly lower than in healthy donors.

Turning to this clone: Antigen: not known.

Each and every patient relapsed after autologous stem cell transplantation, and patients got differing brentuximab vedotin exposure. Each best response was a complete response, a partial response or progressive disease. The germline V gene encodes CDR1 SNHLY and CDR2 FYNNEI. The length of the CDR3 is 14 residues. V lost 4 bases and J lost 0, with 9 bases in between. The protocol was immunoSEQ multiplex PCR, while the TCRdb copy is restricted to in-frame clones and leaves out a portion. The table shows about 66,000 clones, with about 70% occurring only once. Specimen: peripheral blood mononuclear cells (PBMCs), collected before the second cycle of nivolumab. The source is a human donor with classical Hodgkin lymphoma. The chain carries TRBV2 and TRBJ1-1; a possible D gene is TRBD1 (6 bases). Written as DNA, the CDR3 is TGTGCCAGCAGTGTACAGGGTCTGAACACTGAAGCTTTCTTT. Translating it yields CASSVQGLNTEAFF.